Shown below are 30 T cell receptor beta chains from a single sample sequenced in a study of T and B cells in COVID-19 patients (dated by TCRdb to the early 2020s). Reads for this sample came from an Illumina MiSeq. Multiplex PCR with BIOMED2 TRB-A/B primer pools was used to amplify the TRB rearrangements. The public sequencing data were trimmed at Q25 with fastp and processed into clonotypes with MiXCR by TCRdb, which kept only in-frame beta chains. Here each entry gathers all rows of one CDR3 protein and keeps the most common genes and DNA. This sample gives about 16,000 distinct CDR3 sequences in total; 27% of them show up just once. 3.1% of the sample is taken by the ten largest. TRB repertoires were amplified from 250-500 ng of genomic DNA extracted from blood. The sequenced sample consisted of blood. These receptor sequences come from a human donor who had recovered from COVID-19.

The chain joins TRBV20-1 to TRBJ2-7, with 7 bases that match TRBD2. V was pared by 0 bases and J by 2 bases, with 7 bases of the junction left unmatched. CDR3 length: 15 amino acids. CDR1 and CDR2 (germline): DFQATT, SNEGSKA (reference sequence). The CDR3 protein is CSARDLTGGTYEQYF. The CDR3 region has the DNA TGCAGTGCTAGAGATCTAACGGGGGGTACCTACGAGCAGTACTTC.

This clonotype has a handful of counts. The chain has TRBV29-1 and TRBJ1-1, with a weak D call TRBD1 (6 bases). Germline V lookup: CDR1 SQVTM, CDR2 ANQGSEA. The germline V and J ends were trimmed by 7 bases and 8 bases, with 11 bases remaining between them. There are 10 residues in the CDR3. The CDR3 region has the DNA TGCAGCGGCGGTGACAGGGAAGCTTTCTTT. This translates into CSGGDREAFF.

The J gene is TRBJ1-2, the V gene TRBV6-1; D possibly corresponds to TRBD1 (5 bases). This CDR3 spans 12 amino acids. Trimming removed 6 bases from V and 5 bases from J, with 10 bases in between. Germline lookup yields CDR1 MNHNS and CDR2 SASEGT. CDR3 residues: CASSSTEYGYTF. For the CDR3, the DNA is TGTGCCAGCAGCTCGACAGAGTATGGCTACACCTTC.

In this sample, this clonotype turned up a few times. CDR3 protein: CASIQSSARGPSYNSPLHF. CDR3 coding DNA: TGTGCCAGCATCCAGTCTTCAGCCAGGGGGCCCTCCTATAATTCACCCCTCCACTTT. The gene calls are TRBV6-6 and TRBJ1-6; TRBD1 matches 8 bases. The CDR3 is 19 amino acids. The germline CDR1 and CDR2 sequences are MNHNY and SVGAGI (reference sequence). The junction had 14 bases not matched to a gene; V was cut back by 7 bases and J by 0 bases.

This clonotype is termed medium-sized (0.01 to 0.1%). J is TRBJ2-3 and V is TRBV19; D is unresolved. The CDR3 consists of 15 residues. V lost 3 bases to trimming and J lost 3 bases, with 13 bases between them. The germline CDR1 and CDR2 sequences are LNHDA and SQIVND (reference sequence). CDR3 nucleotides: TGTGCCAGTAGTATTCCCACCCCGGCAACAGATACGCAGTATTTT. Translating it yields CASSIPTPATDTQYF. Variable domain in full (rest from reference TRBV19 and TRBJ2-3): DGGITQSPKYLFRKEGQNVTLSCEQNLNHDAMYWYRQDPGQGLRLIYYSQIVNDFQKGDIAEGYSVSREKKESFPLTVTSAQKNPTAFYLCASSIPTPATDTQYFGPGTRLTVL.

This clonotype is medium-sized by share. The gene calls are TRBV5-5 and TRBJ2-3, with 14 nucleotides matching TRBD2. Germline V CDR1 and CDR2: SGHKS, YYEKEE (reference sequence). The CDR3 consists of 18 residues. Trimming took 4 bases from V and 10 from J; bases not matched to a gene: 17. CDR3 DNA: TGTGCCAGCAGCCGTATCGGCTCCGGGACTAGCGGGAGTCTGGCGCAGTATTTT. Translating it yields CASSRIGSGTSGSLAQYF.

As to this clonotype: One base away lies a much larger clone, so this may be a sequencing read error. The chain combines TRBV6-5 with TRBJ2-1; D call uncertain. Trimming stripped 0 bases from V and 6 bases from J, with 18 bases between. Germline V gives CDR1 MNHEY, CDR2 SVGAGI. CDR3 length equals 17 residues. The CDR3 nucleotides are TGTGCCAGCAGTTACTCGTTACCCCAAGGGATTTTCAATGAGCAGTTCTTC. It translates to CASSYSLPQGIFNEQFF.

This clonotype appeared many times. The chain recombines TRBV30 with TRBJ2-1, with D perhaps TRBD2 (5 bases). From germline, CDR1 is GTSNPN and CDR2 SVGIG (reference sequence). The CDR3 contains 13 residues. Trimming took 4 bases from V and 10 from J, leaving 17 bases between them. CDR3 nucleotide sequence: TGTGCCTGGAATCTAGCCCGTACCGGGGAGCAGTTCTTC. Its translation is CAWNLARTGEQFF.

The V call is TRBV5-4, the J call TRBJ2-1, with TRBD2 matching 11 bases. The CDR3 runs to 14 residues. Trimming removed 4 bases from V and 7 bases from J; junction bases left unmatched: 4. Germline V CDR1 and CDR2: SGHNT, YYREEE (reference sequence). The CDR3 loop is CASSGSSGRNEQFF. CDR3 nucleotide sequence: TGTGCCAGCAGCGGTTCTAGCGGGAGGAATGAGCAGTTCTTC.

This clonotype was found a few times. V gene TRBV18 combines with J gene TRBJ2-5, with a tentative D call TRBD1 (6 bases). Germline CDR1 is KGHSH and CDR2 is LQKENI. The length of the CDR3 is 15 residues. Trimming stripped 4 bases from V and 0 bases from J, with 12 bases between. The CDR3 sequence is CASSLSRTDQETQYF. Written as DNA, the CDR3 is TGTGCCAGCTCACTCTCCCGGACAGACCAAGAGACCCAGTACTTC.

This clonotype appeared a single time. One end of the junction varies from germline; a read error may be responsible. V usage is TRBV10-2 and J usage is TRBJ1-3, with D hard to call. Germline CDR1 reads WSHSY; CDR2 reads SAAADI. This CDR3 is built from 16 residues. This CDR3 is CASGDGRRSSGNTIYF. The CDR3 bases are TGCGCCAGCGGTGACGGCAGGAGATCCTCTGGAAACACCATATATTTT.

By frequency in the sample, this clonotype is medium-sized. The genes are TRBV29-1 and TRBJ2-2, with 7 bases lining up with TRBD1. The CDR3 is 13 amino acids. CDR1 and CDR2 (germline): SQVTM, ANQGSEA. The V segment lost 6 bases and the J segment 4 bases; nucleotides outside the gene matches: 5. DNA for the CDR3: TGCAGCGTAAGGGGGCAGGGCACCGGGGAGCTGTTTTTT. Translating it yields CSVRGQGTGELFF.

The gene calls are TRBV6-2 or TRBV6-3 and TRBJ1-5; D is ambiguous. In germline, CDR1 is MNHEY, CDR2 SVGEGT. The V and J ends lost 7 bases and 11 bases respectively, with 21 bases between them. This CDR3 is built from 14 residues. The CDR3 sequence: CASNPPPPLGAQHF. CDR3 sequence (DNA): TGTGCCAGCAACCCTCCGCCACCTCTAGGAGCCCAGCATTTT.

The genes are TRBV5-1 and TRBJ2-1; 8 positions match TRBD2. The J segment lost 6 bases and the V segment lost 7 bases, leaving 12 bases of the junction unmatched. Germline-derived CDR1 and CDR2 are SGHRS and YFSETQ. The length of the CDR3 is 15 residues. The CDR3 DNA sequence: TGCGCCAGCGGAGGAGCGGGAGTGGGGTTCAATGAGCAGTTCTTC. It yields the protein CASGGAGVGFNEQFF.

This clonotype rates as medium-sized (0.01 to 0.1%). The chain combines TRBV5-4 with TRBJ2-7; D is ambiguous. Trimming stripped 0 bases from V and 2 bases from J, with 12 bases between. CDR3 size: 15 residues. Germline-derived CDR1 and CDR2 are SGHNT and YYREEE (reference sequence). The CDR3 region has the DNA TGTGCCAGCAGCTTGGCAGTAGGAATAACCTACGAGCAGTACTTC. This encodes CASSLAVGITYEQYF.

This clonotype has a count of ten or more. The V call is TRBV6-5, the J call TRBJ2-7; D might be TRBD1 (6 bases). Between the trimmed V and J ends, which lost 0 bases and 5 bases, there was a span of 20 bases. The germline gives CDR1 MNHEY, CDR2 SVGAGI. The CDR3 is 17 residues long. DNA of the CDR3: TGTGCCAGCAGTTACTCGGTACAGGGCCTCACCACGGACGAGCAGTACTTC. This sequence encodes CASSYSVQGLTTDEQYF.

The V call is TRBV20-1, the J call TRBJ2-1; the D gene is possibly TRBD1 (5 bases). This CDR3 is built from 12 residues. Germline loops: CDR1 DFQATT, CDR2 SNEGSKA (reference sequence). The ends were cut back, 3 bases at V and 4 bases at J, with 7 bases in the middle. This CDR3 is CSASRVYNEQFF. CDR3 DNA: TGCAGTGCTAGCAGGGTTTACAATGAGCAGTTCTTC.

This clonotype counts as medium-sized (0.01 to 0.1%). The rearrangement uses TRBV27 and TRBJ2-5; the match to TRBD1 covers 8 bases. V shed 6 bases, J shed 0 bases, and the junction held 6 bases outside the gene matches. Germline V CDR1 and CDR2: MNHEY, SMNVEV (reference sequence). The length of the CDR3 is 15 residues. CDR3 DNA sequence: TGTGCCAGCAGGAGGACAGGGCTCTACCAAGAGACCCAGTACTTC. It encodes CASRRTGLYQETQYF.

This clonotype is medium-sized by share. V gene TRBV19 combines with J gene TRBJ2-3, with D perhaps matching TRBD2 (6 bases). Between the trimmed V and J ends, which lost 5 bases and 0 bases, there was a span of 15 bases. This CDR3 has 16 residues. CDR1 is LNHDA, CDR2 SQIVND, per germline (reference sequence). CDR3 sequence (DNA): TGTGCCAGTAGTCCCCTTAGCGGAGTCAGCACAGATACGCAGTATTTT. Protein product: CASSPLSGVSTDTQYF.

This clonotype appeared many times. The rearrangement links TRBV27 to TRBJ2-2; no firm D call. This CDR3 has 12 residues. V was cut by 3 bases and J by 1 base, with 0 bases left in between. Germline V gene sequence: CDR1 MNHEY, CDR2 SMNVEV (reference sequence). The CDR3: CASSLNTGELFF. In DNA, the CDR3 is TGTGCCAGCAGTTTGAACACCGGGGAGCTGTTTTTT.

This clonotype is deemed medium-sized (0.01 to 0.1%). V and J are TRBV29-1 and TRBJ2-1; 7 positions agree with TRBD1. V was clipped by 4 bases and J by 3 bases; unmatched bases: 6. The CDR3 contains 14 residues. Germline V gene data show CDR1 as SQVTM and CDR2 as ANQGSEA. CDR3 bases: TGCAGCGTTGCTCGACAGGGCCTCTACAATGAGCAGTTCTTC. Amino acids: CSVARQGLYNEQFF.

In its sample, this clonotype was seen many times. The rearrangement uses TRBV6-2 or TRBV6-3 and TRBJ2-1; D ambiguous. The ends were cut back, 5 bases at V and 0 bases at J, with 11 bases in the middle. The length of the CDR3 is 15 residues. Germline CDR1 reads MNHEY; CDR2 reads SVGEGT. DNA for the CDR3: TGTGCCAGCAGTCGTTACAAGAGCTCCTACAATGAGCAGTTCTTC. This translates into CASSRYKSSYNEQFF.

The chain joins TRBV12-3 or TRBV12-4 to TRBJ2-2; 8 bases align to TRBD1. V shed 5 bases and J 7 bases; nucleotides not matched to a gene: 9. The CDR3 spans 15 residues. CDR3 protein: CASSPPDRAGGELFF. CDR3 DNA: TGTGCCAGCAGTCCCCCGGACAGGGCGGGCGGGGAGCTGTTTTTT.

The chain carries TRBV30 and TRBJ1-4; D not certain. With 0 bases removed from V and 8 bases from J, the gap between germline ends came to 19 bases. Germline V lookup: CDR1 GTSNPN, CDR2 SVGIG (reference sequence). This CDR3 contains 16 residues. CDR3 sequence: CAWSVILPASGEKLFF. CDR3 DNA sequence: TGTGCCTGGAGTGTAATTCTTCCGGCCTCCGGGGAAAAACTGTTTTTT.

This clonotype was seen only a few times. CDR3 protein: CASTESGRALDEQFF. The CDR3 nucleotides read TGTGCCAGCACTGAGAGCGGGAGGGCCTTGGATGAGCAGTTCTTC. This chain links TRBV7-9 with TRBJ2-1, with TRBD2 matching 10 bases. Germline V gives CDR1 SEHNR, CDR2 FQNEAQ (reference sequence). Losses at the gene ends were 7 bases for V and 8 bases for J; bases not matched to a gene: 11. The CDR3 is 15 residues long.

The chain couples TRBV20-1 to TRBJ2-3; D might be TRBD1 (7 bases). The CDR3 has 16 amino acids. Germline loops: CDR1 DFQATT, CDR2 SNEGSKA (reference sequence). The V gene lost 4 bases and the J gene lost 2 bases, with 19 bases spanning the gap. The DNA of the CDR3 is TGCAGTGCTACAGGCGGTGCCAGGGGGGTCACAGATACGCAGTATTTT. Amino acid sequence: CSATGGARGVTDTQYF.

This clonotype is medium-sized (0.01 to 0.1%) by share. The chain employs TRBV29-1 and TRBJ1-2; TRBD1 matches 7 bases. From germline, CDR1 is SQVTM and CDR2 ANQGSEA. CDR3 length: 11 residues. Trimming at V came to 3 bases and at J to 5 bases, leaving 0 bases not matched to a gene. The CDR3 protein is CSVDRGYGYTF. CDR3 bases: TGCAGCGTTGACAGGGGGTATGGCTACACCTTC. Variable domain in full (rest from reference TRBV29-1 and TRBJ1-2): SAVISQKPSRDICQRGTSLTIQCQVDSQVTMMFWYRQQPGQSLTLIATANQGSEATYESGFVIDKFPISRPNLTFSTLTVSNMSPEDSSIYLCSVDRGYGYTFGSGTRLTVV.

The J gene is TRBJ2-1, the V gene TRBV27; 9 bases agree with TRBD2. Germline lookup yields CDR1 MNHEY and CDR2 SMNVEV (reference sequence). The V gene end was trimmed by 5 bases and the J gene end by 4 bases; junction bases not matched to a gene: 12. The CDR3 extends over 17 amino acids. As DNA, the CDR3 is TGTGCCAGCAGTGACCCAGCGGGAGGCGCTAGTTACAATGAGCAGTTCTTC. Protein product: CASSDPAGGASYNEQFF.

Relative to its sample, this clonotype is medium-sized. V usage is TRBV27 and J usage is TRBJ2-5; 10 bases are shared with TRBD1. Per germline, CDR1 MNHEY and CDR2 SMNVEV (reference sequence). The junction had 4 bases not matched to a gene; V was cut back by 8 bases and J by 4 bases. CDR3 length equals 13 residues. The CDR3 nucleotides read TGTGCCAGCGGCCGGGACAGGGGAGAGACCCAGTACTTC. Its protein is CASGRDRGETQYF.

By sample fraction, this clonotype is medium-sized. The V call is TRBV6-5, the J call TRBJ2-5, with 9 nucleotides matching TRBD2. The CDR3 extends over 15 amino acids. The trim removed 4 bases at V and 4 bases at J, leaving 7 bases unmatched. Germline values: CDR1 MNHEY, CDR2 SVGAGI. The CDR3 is CASSSPSGNRETQYF. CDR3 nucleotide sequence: TGTGCCAGCAGTTCCCCTAGCGGGAATCGAGAGACCCAGTACTTC.